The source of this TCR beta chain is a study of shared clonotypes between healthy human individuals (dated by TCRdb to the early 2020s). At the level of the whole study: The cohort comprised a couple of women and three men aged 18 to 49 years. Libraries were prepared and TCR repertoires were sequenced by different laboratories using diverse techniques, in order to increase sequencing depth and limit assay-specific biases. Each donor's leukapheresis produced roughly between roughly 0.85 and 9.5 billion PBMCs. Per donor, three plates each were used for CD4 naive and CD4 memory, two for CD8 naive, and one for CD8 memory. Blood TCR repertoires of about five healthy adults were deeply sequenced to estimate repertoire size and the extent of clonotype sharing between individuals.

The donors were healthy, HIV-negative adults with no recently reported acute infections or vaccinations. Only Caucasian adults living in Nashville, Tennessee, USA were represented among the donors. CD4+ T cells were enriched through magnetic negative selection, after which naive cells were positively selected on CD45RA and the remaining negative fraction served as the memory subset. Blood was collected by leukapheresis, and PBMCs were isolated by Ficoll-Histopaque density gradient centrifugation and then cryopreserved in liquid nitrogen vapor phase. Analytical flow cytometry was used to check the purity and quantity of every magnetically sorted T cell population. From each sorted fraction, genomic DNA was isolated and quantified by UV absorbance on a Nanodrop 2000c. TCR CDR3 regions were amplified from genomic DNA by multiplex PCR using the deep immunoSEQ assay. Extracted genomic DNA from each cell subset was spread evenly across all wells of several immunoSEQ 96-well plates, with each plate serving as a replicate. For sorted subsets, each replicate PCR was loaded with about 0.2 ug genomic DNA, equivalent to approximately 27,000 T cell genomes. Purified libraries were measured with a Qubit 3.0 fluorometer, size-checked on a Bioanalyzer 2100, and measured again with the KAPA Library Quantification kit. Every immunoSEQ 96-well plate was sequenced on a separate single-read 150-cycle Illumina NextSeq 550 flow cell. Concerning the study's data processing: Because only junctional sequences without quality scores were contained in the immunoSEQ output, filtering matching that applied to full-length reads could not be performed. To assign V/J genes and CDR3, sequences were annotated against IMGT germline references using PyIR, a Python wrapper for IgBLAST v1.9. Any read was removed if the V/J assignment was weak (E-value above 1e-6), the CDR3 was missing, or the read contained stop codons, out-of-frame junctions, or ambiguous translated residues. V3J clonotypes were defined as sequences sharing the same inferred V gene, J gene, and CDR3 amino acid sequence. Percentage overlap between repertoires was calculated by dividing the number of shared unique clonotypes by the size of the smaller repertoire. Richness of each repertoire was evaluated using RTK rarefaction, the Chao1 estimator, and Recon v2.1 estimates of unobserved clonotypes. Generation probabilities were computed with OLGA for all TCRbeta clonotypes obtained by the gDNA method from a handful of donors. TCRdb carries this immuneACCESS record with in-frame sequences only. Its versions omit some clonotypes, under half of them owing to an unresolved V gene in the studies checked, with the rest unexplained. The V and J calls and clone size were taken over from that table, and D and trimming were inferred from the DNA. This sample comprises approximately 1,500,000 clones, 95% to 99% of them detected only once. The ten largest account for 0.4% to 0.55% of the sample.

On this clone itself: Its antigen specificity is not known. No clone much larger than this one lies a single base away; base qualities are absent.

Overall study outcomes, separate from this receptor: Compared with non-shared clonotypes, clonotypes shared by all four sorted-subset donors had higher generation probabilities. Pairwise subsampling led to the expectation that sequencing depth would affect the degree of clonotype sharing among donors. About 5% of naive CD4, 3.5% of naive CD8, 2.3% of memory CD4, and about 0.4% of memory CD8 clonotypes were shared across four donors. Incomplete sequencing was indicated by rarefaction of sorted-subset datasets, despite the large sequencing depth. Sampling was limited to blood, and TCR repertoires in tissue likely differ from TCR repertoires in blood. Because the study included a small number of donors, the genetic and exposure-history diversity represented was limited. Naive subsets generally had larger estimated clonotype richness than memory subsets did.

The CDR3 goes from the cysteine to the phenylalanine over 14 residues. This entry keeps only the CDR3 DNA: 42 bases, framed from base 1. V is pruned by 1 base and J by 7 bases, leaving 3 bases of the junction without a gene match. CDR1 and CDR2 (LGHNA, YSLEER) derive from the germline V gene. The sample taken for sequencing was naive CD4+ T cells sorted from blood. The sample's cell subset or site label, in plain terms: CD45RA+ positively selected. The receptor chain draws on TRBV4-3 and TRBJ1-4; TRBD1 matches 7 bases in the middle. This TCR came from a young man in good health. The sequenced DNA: TGCGCCAGCAGCCAAGGCAGGGGGACTGAAAAACTGTTTTTT. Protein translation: CASSQGRGTEKLFF.